This T cell receptor beta chain came from a study of identifying expanded T cells in peripheral blood. Losses at the gene ends were 6 bases for V and 2 bases for J; bases not matched to a gene: 6. Per the germline V gene, CDR1 is MNHEY and CDR2 is SVGAGI. This CDR3 contains 14 residues. Using immunoSEQ multiplex PCR, the repertoire was profiled, and TCRdb retains in-frame clones only, with some absent. The data show some 99,000 clones, about 85% seen once. The sample was blood. This receptor was obtained from a person aged 18 to 70 in good health. The gene calls are TRBV6-5 and TRBJ2-7; 8 bases match TRBD1. The CDR3 spells CASRKGQGTYEQYF. CDR3 DNA sequence: TGTGCCAGCAGAAAAGGACAGGGAACCTACGAGCAGTACTTC.